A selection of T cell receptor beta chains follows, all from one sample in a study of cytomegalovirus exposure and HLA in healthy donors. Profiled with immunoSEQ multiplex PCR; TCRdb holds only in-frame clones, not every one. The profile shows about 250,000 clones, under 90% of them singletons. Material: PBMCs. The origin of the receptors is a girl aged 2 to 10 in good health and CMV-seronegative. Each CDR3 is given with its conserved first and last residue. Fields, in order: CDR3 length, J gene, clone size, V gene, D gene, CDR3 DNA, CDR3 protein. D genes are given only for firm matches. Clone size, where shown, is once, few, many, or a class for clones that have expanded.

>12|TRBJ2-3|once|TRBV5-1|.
TGCGCCAGCAGCTTGGAGGGGGATACGCAGTATTTT
CASSLEGDTQYF
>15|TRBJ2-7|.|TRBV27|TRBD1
TGTGCCAGCAGTTTAGAGGGACAGGGAGGGTACGAGCAGTACTTC
CASSLEGQGGYEQYF
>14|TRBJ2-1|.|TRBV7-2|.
TGTGCCAGCAACCCTCAGAACTCCTACAATGAGCAGTTCTTC
CASNPQNSYNEQFF
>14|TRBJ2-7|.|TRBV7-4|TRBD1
TGTGCCAGCAGCCCCCAGGGGGCTGTGTACGAGCAGTACTTC
CASSPQGAVYEQYF
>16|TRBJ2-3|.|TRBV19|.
TGTGCCAGTAGAACTGGCAGGGGCGCGGGCACAGATACGCAGTATTTT
CASRTGRGAGTDTQYF
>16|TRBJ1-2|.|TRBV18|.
TGTGCCAGCTCACCAGAGGTGACAGGTCTCGCGAAGGGCTACACCTTC
CASSPEVTGLAKGYTF
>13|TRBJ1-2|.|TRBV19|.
TGTGCCAGTAGTTGGGCGACCAACTATGGCTACACCTTC
CASSWATNYGYTF
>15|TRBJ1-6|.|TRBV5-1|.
TGCGCCAGCAGCCCTATCGGGTCCTATAATTCACCCCTCCACTTT
CASSPIGSYNSPLHF
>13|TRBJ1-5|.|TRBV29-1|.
TGCAGCGTACAGATGTACGGGGATCAGCCCCAGCATTTT
CSVQMYGDQPQHF
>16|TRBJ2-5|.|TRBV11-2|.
TGTGCCAGCAGTTACGTCGCGGGGTCTTTTCAGGAGACCCAGTACTTC
CASSYVAGSFQETQYF
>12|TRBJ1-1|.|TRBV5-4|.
TGTGCCAGCAGCTTTGAAGTCTCGGTGGCTTTCTTT
CASSFEVSVAFF
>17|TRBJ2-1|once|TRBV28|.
TGTGCCAGCACGCCCGACAGGGTGGGGCTGATCCCGGAGGGGCAGTTCTTC
CASTPDRVGLIPEGQFF
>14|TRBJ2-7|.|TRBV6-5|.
TGTGCCAGCAGTTACATATTTGACAGCTACGAGCAGTACTTC
CASSYIFDSYEQYF
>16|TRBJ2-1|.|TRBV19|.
TGTGCCAGTAGTAGGAACAGCATCCTGAACTACAATGAGCAGTTCTTC
CASSRNSILNYNEQFF
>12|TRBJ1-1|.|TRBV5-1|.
TGCGCCAGCTTCGGGTTGAACACTGAAGCTTTCTTT
CASFGLNTEAFF
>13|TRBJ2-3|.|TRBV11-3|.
TGTGCCAGCAGCTTCGGGGGTGGAGATACGCAGTATTTT
CASSFGGGDTQYF
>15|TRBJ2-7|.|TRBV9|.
TGTGCCAGCAGCGTATCTCCCCTACGGGAGTACGAGCAGTACTTC
CASSVSPLREYEQYF
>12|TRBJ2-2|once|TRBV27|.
TGTGCCAGCAGTTTTCGGGGCGGGGAGCTGTTTTTT
CASSFRGGELFF
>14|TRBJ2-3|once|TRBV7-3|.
TGTGCCAGCAGCCAAATGGGAGGCACAGATACGCAGTATTTT
CASSQMGGTDTQYF
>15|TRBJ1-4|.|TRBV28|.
TGTGCCAGCAGTTCCCCGGGCGGGGTGAATGAAAAACTGTTTTTT
CASSSPGGVNEKLFF
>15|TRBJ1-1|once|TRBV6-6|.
TGTGCCAGCAGTTATAACAGGGCCATGAACACTGAAGCTTTCTTT
CASSYNRAMNTEAFF
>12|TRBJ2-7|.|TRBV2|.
TGTGCCAGCAATTTACAGGGATACGAGCAGTACTTC
CASNLQGYEQYF
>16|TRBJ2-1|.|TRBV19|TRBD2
TGTGCCAGTGGGGCTAGCGGGGGGCCACGAGACAATGAGCAGTTCTTC
CASGASGGPRDNEQFF
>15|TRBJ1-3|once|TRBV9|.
TGTGCCAGCGGCCACAGGGAGGGCTCTGGAAACACCATATATTTT
CASGHREGSGNTIYF
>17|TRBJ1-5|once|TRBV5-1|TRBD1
TGCGCCAGCAGCACCACTTCAGGTCAGGGGGCGTATCAGCCCCAGCATTTT
CASSTTSGQGAYQPQHF
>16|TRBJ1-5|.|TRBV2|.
TGTGCCAGCAGTGGAAACCGGGATGACCTGAATCAGCCCCAGCATTTT
CASSGNRDDLNQPQHF
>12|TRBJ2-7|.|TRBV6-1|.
TGTGCCAGCACGGACACGTCCTACGAGCAGTACTTC
CASTDTSYEQYF
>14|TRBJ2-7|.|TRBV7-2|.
TGTGCCAGCAGCCTACAGCCGTCCTACTACGAGCAGTACTTC
CASSLQPSYYEQYF
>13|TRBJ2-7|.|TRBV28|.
TGTGCCAGCACCCTTGACAAGAACTACGAGCAGTACTTC
CASTLDKNYEQYF
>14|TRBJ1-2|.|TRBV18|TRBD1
TGTGCCAGCTCACCGGCGACAGGGGCATGGACCTACACCTTC
CASSPATGAWTYTF
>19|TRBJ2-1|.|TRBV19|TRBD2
TGTGCCAGTAGCCAGCTACCCGGGACTAGCGGGAGGACTATCAATGAGCAGTTCTTC
CASSQLPGTSGRTINEQFF
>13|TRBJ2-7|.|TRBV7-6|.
TGTGCCAGCAGCCCGCAGGGTACCTACGAGCAGTACTTC
CASSPQGTYEQYF
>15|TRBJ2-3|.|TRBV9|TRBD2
TGTGCCAGCAGCGTAGTCGCGGGGGGGCCCGATACGCAGTATTTT
CASSVVAGGPDTQYF